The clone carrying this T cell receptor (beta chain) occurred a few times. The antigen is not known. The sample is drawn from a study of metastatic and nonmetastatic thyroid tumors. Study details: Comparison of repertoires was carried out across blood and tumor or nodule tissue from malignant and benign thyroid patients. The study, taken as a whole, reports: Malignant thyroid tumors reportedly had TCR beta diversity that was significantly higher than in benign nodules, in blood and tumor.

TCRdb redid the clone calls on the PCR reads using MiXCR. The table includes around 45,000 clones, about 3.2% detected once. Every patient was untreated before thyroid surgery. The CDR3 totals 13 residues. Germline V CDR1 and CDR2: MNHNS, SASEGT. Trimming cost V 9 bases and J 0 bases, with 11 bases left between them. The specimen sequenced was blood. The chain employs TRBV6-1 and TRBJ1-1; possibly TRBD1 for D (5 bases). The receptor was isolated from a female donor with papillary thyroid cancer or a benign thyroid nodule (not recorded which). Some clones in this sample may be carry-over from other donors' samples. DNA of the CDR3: TGTGCCAGTGGTAGGGGAATGAACACTGAAGCTTTCTTT. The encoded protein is CASGRGMNTEAFF.